The 28 T cell receptor beta chains below all came from one sample that was sequenced in a study of early stage breast cancer tumors. Produced via immunoSEQ multiplex PCR; TCRdb's table is partial and in-frame only. Among about 50,000 clones listed, around four fifths were seen once. The sample comprised blood. These receptors originate from a person between 35 and 49 years old with breast cancer.

A single count supports this clone. This chain connects TRBV6-1 to TRBJ1-1, with D possibly TRBD1 on 6 matching bases. V was trimmed by 4 bases and J by 1 base, leaving 7 bases between them. CDR3 length equals 13 residues. The germline CDR1 and CDR2 sequences are MNHNS and SASEGT. The CDR3 reads CASSARGNTEAFF. The CDR3 coding sequence is TGTGCCAGCAGTGCCAGGGGGAACACTGAAGCTTTCTTT.

The V gene is TRBV6-5, the J gene TRBJ2-1, with no clear D. Trimming shortened V by 6 bases and J by 0 bases, and 12 bases separated the two germline ends. Germline loops: CDR1 MNHEY, CDR2 SVGAGI. The CDR3 runs to 15 residues. The CDR3, as DNA: TGTGCCAGCAGGCAATCTAAGGGCTCCTACAATGAGCAGTTCTTC. Translating it yields CASRQSKGSYNEQFF.

This chain uses TRBV6-1 with TRBJ2-5; 10 nucleotides line up with TRBD2. Germline V gives CDR1 MNHNS, CDR2 SASEGT. The V gene end was trimmed by 4 bases and the J gene end by 0 bases; junction bases not matched to a gene: 14. There are 19 residues in the CDR3. CDR3 nucleotide sequence: TGTGCCAGCAGTGGGGCCCTAGCGGGAGTATATGGGAACCAAGAGACCCAGTACTTC. Its protein is CASSGALAGVYGNQETQYF.

The chain links TRBV18 to TRBJ1-3, with 7 bases aligning to TRBD1. Germline V lookup: CDR1 KGHSH, CDR2 LQKENI. CDR3 length: 15 amino acids. J was trimmed by 3 bases and V by 6 bases; bases with no gene match: 8. For the CDR3, the DNA is TGTGCCAGCTCGCCTTCCGGGACAGTTGGAAACACCATATATTTT. As protein: CASSPSGTVGNTIYF.

The gene calls are TRBV6-1 and TRBJ1-2; no definite D call. Germline V gene data show CDR1 as MNHNS and CDR2 as SASEGT. CDR3 length equals 14 residues. The V end lost 2 bases, the J end lost 3 bases, and 10 bases lay between the germline ends. The CDR3 is CASSETGSYYGYTF. Here the CDR3 DNA reads TGTGCCAGCAGTGAAACTGGATCCTACTATGGCTACACCTTC.

V is TRBV29-1 and J is TRBJ1-1, with D perhaps TRBD1 (5 bases). This CDR3 region has 12 residues. Germline values: CDR1 SQVTM, CDR2 ANQGSEA. Deletions cut 6 bases from V and 1 base from J, with 9 bases between. DNA for the CDR3: TGCAGCGTGGGAACAGGGAACACTGAAGCTTTCTTT. Translation: CSVGTGNTEAFF.

The rearrangement uses TRBV18 and TRBJ1-1; no clear D. CDR1 is KGHSH and CDR2 is LQKENI in the germline V gene. The CDR3 has 14 residues. Trimming took 1 base from V and 2 from J, leaving 8 bases between them. The CDR3 DNA is TGTGCCAGCTCACCACTAGAGATTAACACTGAAGCTTTCTTT. This translates into CASSPLEINTEAFF. The variable domain in full, with the rest retrieved from reference TRBV18 and TRBJ1-1, is NAGVMQNPRHLVRRRGQEARLRCSPMKGHSHVYWYRQLPEEGLKFMVYLQKENIIDESGMPKERFSAEFPKEGPSILRIQQVVRGDSAAYFCASSPLEINTEAFFGQGTRLTVV.

The chain couples TRBV30 to TRBJ1-3; D uncertain. The V end lost 4 bases, the J end lost 4 bases, and 11 bases lay between the germline ends. The CDR3 totals 13 residues. Per germline, CDR1 GTSNPN and CDR2 SVGIG (reference sequence). The DNA of the CDR3 is TGTGCCTGGACGGGATTCATCGGAAACACCATATATTTT. This translates into CAWTGFIGNTIYF.

The V and J genes are TRBV19 and TRBJ2-1; TRBD1 matches 7 bases. CDR3 size: 15 residues. V lost 4 bases and J lost 4; bases outside the gene matches: 7. Germline loops: CDR1 LNHDA, CDR2 SQIVND (reference sequence). This CDR3 is CASSTNRGNYNEQFF. CDR3 nucleotides: TGTGCCAGTAGTACCAACAGGGGAAATTACAATGAGCAGTTCTTC.

The J gene is TRBJ2-5, the V gene TRBV29-1; 7 bases are shared with TRBD1. The germline gives CDR1 SQVTM, CDR2 ANQGSEA. The CDR3 runs to 13 residues. J gave up 2 bases and V 6 bases, and 6 bases lay outside the gene matches. CDR3 nucleotide sequence: TGCAGCGTCGGGGACAGTCCGCAAGAGACCCAGTACTTC. It translates to CSVGDSPQETQYF.

The chain combines TRBV5-1 with TRBJ2-7, with D perhaps TRBD1 or TRBD2 (6 bases each). The CDR3 has 15 amino acids. The V gene lost 4 bases and the J gene lost 1 base, with 15 bases spanning the gap. Germline CDR1 SGHRS, CDR2 YFSETQ. The CDR3 nucleotides are TGCGCCAGCAGCGCGGGACATACCGCTTCCTACGAGCAGTACTTC. It translates to CASSAGHTASYEQYF.

A few counts support this clone. V is TRBV25-1 and J is TRBJ1-1, with no clear D. CDR1 is MGHDK, CDR2 SYGVNS, per germline. CDR3 length: 13 amino acids. Trimming removed 8 bases at V and 0 bases at J, with 10 bases between. The CDR3 coding sequence is TGTGCCAGCCTCTCGAATTTGAACACTGAAGCTTTCTTT. Translated, it gives CASLSNLNTEAFF.

This clone has a handful of counts. This chain links TRBV2 with TRBJ1-2, with a possible D match to TRBD1 (5 bases). The CDR3 spans 12 residues. Germline CDR1 and CDR2: SNHLY and FYNNEI. Trimming took off 5 bases at V and 5 bases at J, with 9 bases between the two ends. CDR3 DNA: TGTGCCAGCAGTCCCCAGGGTTATGGCTACACCTTC. Translated, it gives CASSPQGYGYTF.

The CDR3 sequence is CASSLRQGLNTEAFF. CDR3 DNA: TGCGCCAGCAGCTTAAGACAGGGCCTGAACACTGAAGCTTTCTTT. The V and J genes are TRBV5-1 and TRBJ1-1, with 7 positions matching TRBD1. This CDR3 spans 15 amino acids. Germline trimming cut 2 bases from V and 0 bases from J; bases unmatched to any gene: 4. Germline V gene lookup returns CDR1 SGHRS and CDR2 YFSETQ.

This clone has a single count. This sequence joins TRBV5-4 and TRBJ2-2, with a possible D match to TRBD1 (5 bases). The germline V gene encodes CDR1 SGHNT and CDR2 YYREEE (reference sequence). There are 16 residues in the CDR3. V lost 4 bases and J 1 base, leaving 14 bases between the germline ends. CDR3 region: CASSHAPGLNTGELFF. The CDR3 DNA sequence: TGTGCCAGCAGCCACGCCCCAGGGCTGAACACCGGGGAGCTGTTTTTT.

The chain uses TRBV15 and TRBJ1-2; tentatively, D is TRBD1 (5 bases). CDR1 and CDR2 from the germline V gene are LNHNV and YYDKDF (reference sequence). The V gene lost 0 bases and the J gene lost 3 bases, with 14 bases spanning the gap. This CDR3 spans 16 amino acids. CDR3 DNA sequence: TGTGCCACCAGCAGAGATATTCGGGACGGCCACTATGGCTACACCTTC. Protein sequence: CATSRDIRDGHYGYTF.

The CDR3 loop reads CAIKGNGELFF. The DNA of the CDR3 is TGTGCCATCAAGGGGAACGGGGAGCTGTTTTTT. V and J are TRBV10-3 and TRBJ2-2; maybe TRBD1 (5 bases). The CDR3 runs to 11 residues. Germline CDR1 is ENHRY and CDR2 is SYGVKD. V lost 7 bases and J lost 7, with 7 bases in between.

For the CDR3, the DNA is TGCAGCGTTGAAGGGGGGCGCGTAAGTACAGATACGCAGTATTTT. This encodes CSVEGGRVSTDTQYF. V gene TRBV29-1 combines with J gene TRBJ2-3; the D gene is possibly TRBD1 (6 bases). This CDR3 region has 15 residues. The germline CDR1 and CDR2 sequences are SQVTM and ANQGSEA. Deletions cut 1 base from V and 3 bases from J, with 14 bases between.

This chain links TRBV18 with TRBJ2-3; possible D gene TRBD1, 6 bases. Germline assignment: CDR1 KGHSH and CDR2 LQKENI. This CDR3 region has 14 residues. V lost 6 bases, J lost 0 bases, and 10 bases lay in between. This CDR3 reads CASSDSFSTDTQYF. DNA of the CDR3: TGTGCCAGCTCGGACAGTTTTAGCACAGATACGCAGTATTTT.

The chain uses TRBV5-1 and TRBJ2-3; D not certain. Germline V CDR1 and CDR2: SGHRS, YFSETQ. V was trimmed by 0 bases and J by 0 bases, leaving 14 bases between them. The CDR3 runs to 17 residues. The CDR3: CASSLAVRSPSTDTQYF. The CDR3, as DNA: TGCGCCAGCAGCTTGGCGGTCAGGAGTCCTAGCACAGATACGCAGTATTTT.

This chain connects TRBV19 to TRBJ2-1; 9 bases map to TRBD1. The trim removed 5 bases at V and 7 bases at J, leaving 12 bases unmatched. Germline V gene lookup returns CDR1 LNHDA and CDR2 SQIVND (reference sequence). The CDR3 is 16 residues long. The CDR3 spells CASSPLPGQGLNEQFF. Here the CDR3 DNA reads TGTGCCAGTAGTCCCCTCCCGGGACAGGGTTTGAATGAGCAGTTCTTC.

As regards this clone: A read error may produce the germline difference seen at one junction end. The rearrangement links TRBV7-7 to TRBJ2-2; D remains ambiguous. This CDR3 has 15 residues. Germline-derived CDR1 and CDR2 are SSHAT and FNYEAQ (reference sequence). CDR3 sequence (DNA): TGTGCTAGCAGCCTGCCGGGTCCCTACACCGGGGAGCTGTTTTTT. This encodes CASSLPGPYTGELFF.

V and J are TRBV5-1 and TRBJ2-7, with 10 bases lining up with TRBD1. CDR3 length equals 15 residues. Trimming took 4 bases from V and 3 from J; bases not matched to a gene: 7. Germline CDR1 SGHRS, CDR2 YFSETQ. For the CDR3, the DNA is TGCGCCAGCAGCGTGGACAGGGGGGCTGACTACGAGCAGTACTTC. This translates into CASSVDRGADYEQYF.

The chain is built from TRBV5-4 and TRBJ2-7; 13 bases line up with TRBD2. V lost 4 bases, J lost 3 bases, and 7 bases stayed unmatched. Germline V lookup: CDR1 SGHNT, CDR2 YYREEE (reference sequence). CDR3 length: 16 residues. Here the CDR3 reads CASSPGLAGTYYEQYF. In DNA form, the CDR3 reads TGTGCCAGCAGCCCGGGACTAGCGGGAACCTACTACGAGCAGTACTTC.

The rearrangement links TRBV30 to TRBJ2-5; TRBD2 agrees at 11 bases. The trim removed 3 bases at V and 9 bases at J, leaving 12 bases unmatched. The CDR3 runs 15 residues. Germline V CDR1 and CDR2: GTSNPN, SVGIG (reference sequence). CDR3 protein: CAWRPQGLAAHAQYF. As DNA, the CDR3 is TGTGCCTGGAGGCCTCAGGGACTAGCGGCCCACGCCCAGTACTTC.

The V call is TRBV18, the J call TRBJ1-2; 9 bases align to TRBD1. CDR1 is KGHSH, CDR2 LQKENI, per germline. With V trimmed by 0 bases and J by 2 bases, 1 base remained unmatched. The CDR3 length is 15 residues. CDR3 sequence reads: CASSPPGQGNYGYTF. The CDR3 nucleotides are TGTGCCAGCTCACCACCGGGACAGGGAAACTATGGCTACACCTTC.

V and J are TRBV19 and TRBJ1-4; no reliable D call. This CDR3 contains 15 residues. Germline CDR1 and CDR2: LNHDA and SQIVND (reference sequence). Trimming took off 4 bases at V and 0 bases at J, with 9 bases between the two ends. CDR3 in amino acids: CASSTILPTNEKLFF. The CDR3, as DNA: TGTGCCAGTAGTACCATTCTACCAACTAATGAAAAACTGTTTTTT.

The V and J genes are TRBV12-5 and TRBJ2-1; 8 bases align to TRBD2. Germline lookup yields CDR1 LGHNT and CDR2 FRNRAP. The CDR3 is 13 residues long. With 4 bases clipped from V and 12 bases from J, the junction kept 8 bases outside the gene matches. CDR3 nucleotides: TGTGCTAGTGGTTCACCAATCGGGAGGGCGCAGTTCTTC. Protein: CASGSPIGRAQFF.